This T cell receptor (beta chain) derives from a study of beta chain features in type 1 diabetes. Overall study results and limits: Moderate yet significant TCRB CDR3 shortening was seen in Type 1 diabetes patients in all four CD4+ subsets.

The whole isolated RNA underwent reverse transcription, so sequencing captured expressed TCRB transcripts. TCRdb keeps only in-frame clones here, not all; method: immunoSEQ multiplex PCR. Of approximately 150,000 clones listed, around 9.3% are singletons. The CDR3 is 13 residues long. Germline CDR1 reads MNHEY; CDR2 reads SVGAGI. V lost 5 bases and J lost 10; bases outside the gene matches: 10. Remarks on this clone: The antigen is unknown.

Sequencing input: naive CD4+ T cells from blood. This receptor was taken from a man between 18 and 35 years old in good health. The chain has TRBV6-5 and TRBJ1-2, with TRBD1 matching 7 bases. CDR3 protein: CASSPSLTGPYTF. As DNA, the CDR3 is TGTGCCAGCAGTCCTTCTCTGACAGGGCCCTACACCTTC.